These T cell receptor beta chains were read from a single sample in a study of cytomegalovirus exposure and HLA in healthy donors. Only in-frame clones appear in the TCRdb table, and some are missing; sequencing was by immunoSEQ multiplex PCR. The sample holds 150,000 to 200,000 clones; 85% are singletons and the top ten take approximately 16%. The sample comprised PBMCs. The receptors derive from a man between 18 and 35 years old in good health and CMV-seropositive. CDR3s include the opening cysteine and the closing phenylalanine or tryptophan. A D gene is named only where the DNA matches it firmly. Expanded clones are given a class, and other clones once, few, many or no size at all.

d_call	cdr3_length	clone_size	v_call	j_call	cdr3_aa	cdr3_nt
NA	13	few	TRBV28	TRBJ2-7	CASSLGGAVEQYF	TGTGCCAGCAGCTTAGGAGGGGCGGTCGAGCAGTACTTC
TRBD1	17	NA	TRBV19	TRBJ1-5	CASKTWTGAISNQPQHF	TGTGCCAGTAAGACTTGGACAGGGGCCATTAGCAATCAGCCCCAGCATTTT
NA	14	once	TRBV6-5	TRBJ1-1	CASSYSTVNTEAFF	TGTGCCAGCAGTTACTCGACAGTGAACACTGAAGCTTTCTTT
TRBD1	16	NA	TRBV11-2	TRBJ1-3	CASSSDREPSRNTIYF	TGTGCCAGCAGCTCGGACAGGGAACCCTCGAGAAACACCATATATTTT
TRBD2	15	once	TRBV29-1	TRBJ2-1	CSVVLLAGVGNEQFF	TGCAGCGTAGTATTACTAGCGGGAGTAGGCAATGAGCAGTTCTTC
NA	15	NA	TRBV7-8	TRBJ2-5	CASSLGQVGRETQYF	TGTGCCAGCAGCTTAGGACAGGTCGGAAGGGAGACCCAGTACTTC
TRBD1	14	NA	TRBV29-1	TRBJ1-3	CSVEADREGNTIYF	TGCAGCGTTGAAGCCGACAGGGAGGGAAACACCATATATTTT
NA	16	NA	TRBV28	TRBJ1-1	CASSFSLGALNTEAFF	TGTGCCAGCAGTTTTTCACTGGGGGCGCTAAACACTGAAGCTTTCTTT
TRBD2	14	NA	TRBV11-2	TRBJ2-3	CASSPSGSGDTQYF	TGTGCCAGCAGCCCAAGCGGGAGTGGGGATACGCAGTATTTT
TRBD1	16	NA	TRBV5-1	TRBJ2-1	CASSRSPGTAYNEQFF	TGCGCCAGCAGCCGTTCTCCCGGGACAGCTTACAATGAGCAGTTCTTC
NA	13	NA	TRBV10-3	TRBJ1-1	CAIITSGNTEAFF	TGTGCCATCATCACCTCCGGGAACACTGAAGCTTTCTTT
NA	13	NA	TRBV5-1	TRBJ2-7	CASSLGQDSEQYF	TGCGCCAGCAGCTTGGGGCAGGATAGCGAGCAGTACTTC
TRBD1	13	few	TRBV6-5	TRBJ1-2	CASSPRDRGGYTF	TGTGCCAGCAGTCCACGAGACAGGGGTGGCTACACCTTC
TRBD2	13	once	TRBV5-1	TRBJ2-5	CASRLAGEETQYF	TGCGCCAGCAGGTTAGCGGGGGAAGAGACCCAGTACTTC
NA	15	NA	TRBV28	TRBJ1-4	CASSLIGSLEEKLFF	TGTGCCAGCAGTCTCATCGGGAGTCTGGAGGAAAAACTGTTTTTT
TRBD1	15	NA	TRBV5-1	TRBJ1-4	CASSLTGQGKEKLFF	TGCGCCAGCAGCTTAACAGGACAGGGAAAAGAAAAACTGTTTTTT
NA	13	NA	TRBV4-1	TRBJ1-1	CASSRGHRTEAFF	TGCGCCAGCAGCCGTGGACACCGTACTGAAGCTTTCTTT
NA	13	NA	TRBV30	TRBJ1-1	CAWSERGITEAFF	TGTGCCTGGAGTGAAAGGGGTATCACTGAAGCTTTCTTT
NA	14	once	TRBV28	TRBJ2-7	CASSSPTTIYEQYF	TGTGCCAGCAGTTCCCCTACTACGATTTACGAGCAGTACTTC
NA	14	NA	TRBV6-5	TRBJ2-2	CASLERGAGGELFF	TGTGCCAGCCTCGAACGGGGAGCGGGCGGGGAGCTGTTTTTT
NA	14	NA	TRBV27	TRBJ2-7	CASSLGHPRYEQYF	TGTGCCAGCAGTTTGGGCCATCCACGCTACGAGCAGTACTTC
TRBD1	14	NA	TRBV6-6	TRBJ1-5	CASSSTGATQPQHF	TGTGCCAGCAGCTCGACAGGGGCCACTCAGCCCCAGCATTTT
NA	16	NA	TRBV19	TRBJ1-6	CASSIQGSSYNSPLHF	TGTGCCAGTAGTATACAGGGCAGCTCCTATAATTCACCCCTCCACTTT
NA	14	NA	TRBV5-1	TRBJ2-2	CASRMTGNTGELFF	TGCGCCAGCAGAATGACAGGGAACACCGGGGAGCTGTTTTTT
NA	14	NA	TRBV6-5	TRBJ1-2	CASSPDGSHLGYTF	TGTGCCAGCAGCCCCGACGGGTCCCATCTAGGCTACACCTTC
NA	17	NA	TRBV5-7	TRBJ1-3	CASSLIAVSDSGNTIYF	TGTGCCAGCAGCTTGATAGCGGTGTCTGACTCTGGAAACACCATATATTTT
TRBD1	16	NA	TRBV5-5	TRBJ1-1	CASSLLPGTGNTEAFF	TGTGCCAGCAGTCTGCTACCCGGGACAGGGAACACTGAAGCTTTCTTT
NA	17	NA	TRBV5-6	TRBJ2-1	CASSLVASTSSYNEQFF	TGTGCCAGCAGCTTGGTAGCTTCCACGAGCTCCTACAATGAGCAGTTCTTC
NA	16	NA	TRBV7-7	TRBJ2-5	CASSLARGSSKETQYF	TGTGCTAGCAGCTTAGCACGGGGGAGCTCGAAGGAGACCCAGTACTTC
TRBD1	17	NA	TRBV7-9	TRBJ2-5	CASSLGQGASGQETQYF	TGTGCCAGCAGCTTAGGACAGGGGGCATCAGGGCAAGAGACCCAGTACTTC
TRBD1	14	NA	TRBV28	TRBJ2-5	CASSPRQGRETQYF	TGTGCCAGCAGTCCGAGACAGGGTCGAGAGACCCAGTACTTC
NA	13	NA	TRBV27	TRBJ1-5	CASSLNLYQPQHF	TGTGCCAGCAGTCTAAATCTTTATCAGCCCCAGCATTTT
TRBD2	14	NA	TRBV9	TRBJ2-5	CASSTSGSRETQYF	TGTGCCAGCAGCACTAGCGGGAGCAGGGAGACCCAGTACTTC
NA	12	NA	TRBV30	TRBJ1-1	CAWRPGSGEAFF	TGTGCCTGGAGACCAGGTAGTGGTGAAGCTTTCTTT
TRBD2	16	NA	TRBV7-8	TRBJ2-1	CASSSRTSGDYNERFF	TGTGCCAGCAGCTCGCGGACTAGCGGGGACTACAATGAGCGGTTCTTC
TRBD1	12	NA	TRBV28	TRBJ1-5	CASRTGNQPQHF	TGTGCCAGCAGGACAGGGAATCAGCCCCAGCATTTT
TRBD2	16	NA	TRBV4-1	TRBJ2-7	CASSQEKRGGVNEQYF	TGCGCCAGCAGCCAAGAAAAGCGGGGGGGCGTCAACGAGCAGTACTTC
NA	16	NA	TRBV28	TRBJ2-1	CASTTRRGKAIGEQFF	TGTGCCAGCACGACTAGGCGGGGAAAGGCCATAGGAGAGCAGTTCTTC
TRBD2	14	NA	TRBV30	TRBJ2-3	CAWSVAGLTDTQYF	TGTGCCTGGAGTGTAGCGGGACTCACAGATACGCAGTATTTT
NA	14	once	TRBV18	TRBJ1-1	CASSPETGNTEAFF	TGTGCCAGCTCACCCGAGACAGGGAACACTGAAGCTTTCTTT
NA	15	once	TRBV2	TRBJ1-5	CASSGQVNSNQPQHF	TGTGCCAGCAGTGGACAGGTCAATAGCAATCAGCCCCAGCATTTT
NA	14	once	TRBV7-8	TRBJ2-7	CASSLMGQGHEQYF	TGTGCCAGCAGCTTAATGGGTCAGGGGCACGAGCAGTACTTC
NA	14	NA	TRBV6-6	TRBJ2-5	CASSPLSSRETQYF	TGTGCCAGCAGTCCCCTAAGCAGCAGGGAGACCCAGTACTTC
TRBD1	16	NA	TRBV29-1	TRBJ1-2	CSVESDSDRVAYGYTF	TGCAGCGTTGAGAGTGATTCGGACAGGGTTGCATATGGCTACACCTTC
TRBD1	14	NA	TRBV7-9	TRBJ1-1	CASSLAGGTGEAFF	TGTGCCAGCAGCTTAGCGGGTGGGACAGGGGAAGCTTTCTTT
NA	13	NA	TRBV30	TRBJ2-2	CAWSVSGSGELFF	TGTGCCTGGAGTGTTTCAGGTTCCGGGGAGCTGTTTTTT
TRBD2	15	NA	TRBV2	TRBJ2-3	CASSDPAGGTDTQYF	TGTGCCAGCAGTGACCCCGCGGGGGGAACAGATACGCAGTATTTT
NA	13	NA	TRBV9	TRBJ2-1	CASSVSTQREQFF	TGTGCCAGCAGCGTCTCGACTCAAAGGGAGCAGTTCTTC
NA	11	NA	TRBV28	TRBJ1-1	CASSFGTEAFF	TGTGCCAGCAGTTTCGGCACTGAAGCTTTCTTT
NA	13	NA	TRBV30	TRBJ1-1	CAWSLGGATEAFF	TGTGCCTGGAGTCTCGGGGGGGCGACTGAAGCTTTCTTT
TRBD1	17	NA	TRBV6-1	TRBJ2-7	CASSEARQGYPFYEQYF	TGTGCCAGCAGTGAAGCGCGACAGGGCTACCCCTTCTACGAGCAGTACTTC